The entry that follows covers one T cell receptor beta chain sequence. This clonotype has more than one count but fewer than ten. Its antigen has not been determined. Per-base qualities were not stored, and no clone one base away is much larger. The donors were under 40 Caucasian individuals from Russia, aged roughly 6 to 90 years, who were systemically healthy. Roughly 11 milliliters of peripheral blood were drawn from each donor into EDTA-treated Vacutainer tubes. PBMCs were isolated by Ficoll-Paque density-gradient centrifugation, with at least 6.5 million obtained per sample. Trizol reagent was used to extract total RNA from PBMCs, with at least 5 micrograms per sample. For every donor, an aliquot of PBMCs went through flow cytometry to measure the percentages of naive CD45RAhigh/CD27high T cells. The library was built by means of 5' RACE. A second about 7 to 11 cycle PCR used a sample-barcoded 5' primer and a J-beta primer mix. Each TCR beta cDNA molecule received a unique molecular identifier from a template-switch 5' adaptor carrying 12 random nucleotides. At least 2.5 million CDR3-containing paired-end reads were obtained from each sample. All of the RNA was converted into first-strand cDNA using the Mint cDNA synthesis kit, with a TRBC-specific oligonucleotide serving as the primer. Following uracil-DNA glycosylase treatment, all cDNA underwent a first 18-cycle PCR with the universal primers M1SS and BC2_uni_R. The paper's processing steps were these. Normalization of each sample was performed by random selection of 1 million high-quality reads, each carrying a distinct molecular identifier. Reads sharing molecular identifiers were discarded rather than binned into consensus sequences. MiTCR, with a Q25 quality threshold and the strictest error-elimination algorithm, was used for CDR3 identification, clonotype clustering and error correction. A nonparametric unseen species model with Euler transformation was used to estimate lower-bound total TCR beta diversity. TCRdb reprocessing: public reads trimmed at Q25 with fastp, clones called with MiXCR, in-frame beta chains kept. One record per CDR3 amino acid sequence lists the most common genes and DNA. The V and J calls reflect TCRdb's pipeline rather than the authors' work. The sample table shows around 2 million distinct CDR3 sequences, and 39% are seen once. 23% of the sample belongs to the ten largest clones.

This record belongs to a study of blood T cells in healthy people across ages (dated by TCRdb to between 2014 and 2017). In terms of the full investigation: In model experiments, template switching captured roughly one uniquely barcoded TCR beta cDNA molecule for every two T cells. Using deep sequencing normalized with unique cDNA molecular identifiers, the study measured how TCR beta repertoire diversity changes with age. The donors were split into four age groups: young (average about 16 years), middle-aged (roughly 39), aged (roughly 68) and long-lived (roughly 77). To avoid experimental bias, donors of different ages were distributed randomly across sequencing lanes. Two additional independent replicas of 1 million unique cDNA reads from the same blood draw were analyzed for two donors (one aged 18 to 29 and one aged 80 or older). Broader findings and caveats from the paper: Observed TCR beta diversity per million T cells fell roughly linearly with age, and a significant reduction was already apparent by age about 38. The long-lived group showed more naive CD4+ T cells, fewer expanded clones and increased TCR diversity than the aged group, suggesting age selection. A strong correlation was found between observed TCR beta diversity and the percentage of naive T cells measured by flow cytometry. Because the CMV infection status of the donors was unknown, age-related changes in expanded clonotypes may potentially have been confounded. Conclusive comparison of naive and antigen-experienced compartments was prevented by the profiling of bulk unsorted PBMCs. Estimates of total diversity from one million sequenced T cells were regarded as lower bounds and underestimates.

Trimming takes 7 bases off V and 6 bases off J; junction bases not matched to a gene: 12. The CDR3 runs 14 amino acids, cysteine and phenylalanine included. Only the CDR3 part of the read is kept: 42 bases, read in frame from the first base. The receptor chain draws on TRBV12-3 or TRBV12-4 and TRBJ2-7, and 7 junctional nucleotides match TRBD2. Sequencing was done on a sample of blood. The sequence derives from a human donor in good health. At the DNA level, the sequence is TGTGCCAGCACCACGGCGGGAGTATATGGCGAGCAGTACTTC. This gives the protein CASTTAGVYGEQYF.